The 29 T cell receptor beta chains below all came from one sample that was sequenced in a study of shared clonotypes between healthy human individuals (dated by TCRdb to about 2020). The library was generated by the immunoSEQ multiplex PCR assay. TCRdb carries this immuneACCESS record with in-frame sequences only. Its versions omit some clonotypes, under half of them owing to an unresolved V gene in the studies checked, with the rest unexplained. The table for this sample lists some 2.1 million clones; roughly 96% of them were counted only once. Of the sample, 0.1% to 0.15% falls within the top ten clones. The sample taken for sequencing was naive CD4+ T cells sorted from blood. This specimen's cell subset or site label, per the study, means: CD45RA+ positively selected. These TCRs come from a man aged 18-30 years in good health.

The chain couples TRBV27 to TRBJ1-1, with D perhaps TRBD1 (6 bases). The CDR3 covers 13 residues. The germline V gene encodes CDR1 MNHEY and CDR2 SMNVEV (reference sequence). V was cut by 3 bases and J by 7 bases, with 12 bases left in between. The CDR3 loop is CASSFDGGSEAFF. The CDR3 DNA sequence: TGTGCCAGCAGTTTTGATGGGGGCAGTGAAGCTTTCTTT.

This clone is a singleton in its sample. CDR3 residues: CASSVRQGFYEQYF. CDR3 sequence (DNA): TGTGCCAGCAGCGTCAGACAGGGTTTCTACGAGCAGTACTTC. The V gene is TRBV7-8, the J gene TRBJ2-7; TRBD1 matches at 7 bases. The CDR3 runs 14 residues. V was pared by 5 bases and J by 3 bases, with 7 bases of the junction left unmatched. Germline values: CDR1 SGHVS, CDR2 FQNEAQ.

This chain uses TRBV18 with TRBJ1-5, with a possible D match to TRBD1 (5 bases). The V and J ends lost 5 bases and 1 base respectively, with 9 bases between them. This CDR3 has 14 residues. CDR1 is KGHSH and CDR2 is LQKENI in the germline V gene. The DNA for the CDR3 is TGTGCCAGCTCAAACCGGGACAGCAATCAGCCCCAGCATTTT. This sequence encodes CASSNRDSNQPQHF. The whole variable domain, remainder taken from reference TRBV18 and TRBJ1-5, is NAGVMQNPRHLVRRRGQEARLRCSPMKGHSHVYWYRQLPEEGLKFMVYLQKENIIDESGMPKERFSAEFPKEGPSILRIQQVVRGDSAAYFCASSNRDSNQPQHFGDGTRLSIL.

A remark on this clone: This sample also contains other DNA sequences that code for the same CDR3. In DNA, the CDR3 is TGTGCCAGCAGCCCGGACAGGGGTTACGAGCAGTACTTC. It codes for CASSPDRGYEQYF. The chain is built from TRBV6-5 and TRBJ2-7; 9 nucleotides align to TRBD1. Germline CDR1 is MNHEY and CDR2 is SVGAGI. With V trimmed by 6 bases and J by 4 bases, 4 bases remained unmatched. The CDR3 sequence is 13 residues long.

The V and J genes are TRBV2 and TRBJ1-6; 9 nucleotides match TRBD1. Germline-derived CDR1 and CDR2 are SNHLY and FYNNEI. The V gene end was trimmed by 1 base and the J gene end by 12 bases; junction bases not matched to a gene: 7. CDR3 length: 15 amino acids. The CDR3: CASSEETGGVVPLHF. The CDR3 bases are TGTGCCAGCAGTGAAGAAACAGGGGGCGTCGTACCCCTCCACTTT. Based on the CDR3 plus reference TRBV2 and TRBJ1-6, the full variable domain is EPEVTQTPSHQVTQMGQEVILRCVPISNHLYFYWYRQILGQKVEFLVSFYNNEISEKSEIFDDQFSVERPDGSNFTLKIRSTKLEDSAMYFCASSEETGGVVPLHFGNGTRLTVT.

The V and J genes are TRBV4-1 and TRBJ2-7; a weak D match, TRBD1 (5 bases). The CDR3 is made up of 11 amino acids. Germline CDR1 is MGHRA and CDR2 is YSYEKL. Trimming cost V 6 bases and J 4 bases, with 7 bases left between them. The CDR3 spells CASRGLYEQYF. As DNA, the CDR3 is TGCGCCAGCAGGGGGCTATACGAGCAGTACTTC.

The chain combines TRBV6-5 with TRBJ2-2; weak D call: TRBD1 (5 bases). Trimming cost V 6 bases and J 3 bases, with 14 bases left between them. Germline values: CDR1 MNHEY, CDR2 SVGAGI. The length of the CDR3 is 15 residues. The CDR3 nucleotides read TGTGCCAGCAGAACCACGTGGGGCGACACCGGGGAGCTGTTTTTT. This codes for CASRTTWGDTGELFF.

To note about this clone: With a much larger clone just one base away, this may be a read error. The rearrangement uses TRBV9 and TRBJ2-7, with D tentatively TRBD2 (6 bases). Germline assignment: CDR1 SGDLS and CDR2 YYNGEE. This CDR3 region has 13 residues. CDR3 sequence (DNA): TGTGCCAGCAGCGTGGGGACTCGAAGCGAGCAGCACTTC. It yields the protein CASSVGTRSEQHF.

This rearrangement joins TRBV5-1 to TRBJ2-1; D unclear. This CDR3 region has 15 residues. From germline, CDR1 is SGHRS and CDR2 YFSETQ. Trimming removed 0 bases from V and 1 base from J, with 8 bases in between. The CDR3 loop reads CASSLDSRSYNEQFF. Written as DNA, the CDR3 is TGCGCCAGCAGCTTGGACAGCCGGTCCTACAATGAGCAGTTCTTC.

This clone was observed a single time. Different DNA sequences within this sample yield the same CDR3. V is TRBV29-1 and J is TRBJ1-2; a weak D match, TRBD1 (5 bases). Trimming stripped 4 bases from V and 8 bases from J, with 11 bases between. CDR1 and CDR2 from the germline V gene are SQVTM and ANQGSEA. The CDR3 runs 11 residues. CDR3 residues: CSVVGGDGYTF. The CDR3 DNA sequence: TGCAGCGTTGTAGGAGGGGACGGCTACACCTTC.

The chain is built from TRBV10-3 and TRBJ1-4; 10 bases are shared with TRBD1. This CDR3 has 13 residues. Germline-derived CDR1 and CDR2 are ENHRY and SYGVKD. Unmatched junction bases numbered 1, after V lost 6 bases and J lost 6 bases. The CDR3 nucleotides are TGTGCCATCAGAGGGACAGGGGATGAAAAACTGTTTTTT. This codes for CAIRGTGDEKLFF.

The chain joins TRBV7-9 to TRBJ2-7, with D unresolved. The CDR3 length is 12 residues. Trimming cost V 3 bases and J 5 bases, with 8 bases left between them. Germline assignment: CDR1 SEHNR and CDR2 FQNEAQ (reference sequence). CDR3 loop: CASSFNWDEQYF. CDR3 nucleotides: TGTGCCAGCAGCTTTAACTGGGACGAGCAGTACTTC. The full variable domain, in which reference TRBV7-9 and TRBJ2-7 provide the parts outside the CDR3, is DTGVSQNPRHKITKRGQNVTFRCDPISEHNRLYWYRQTLGQGPEFLTYFQNEAQLEKSRLLSDRFSAERPKGSFSTLEIQRTEQGDSAMYLCASSFNWDEQYFGPGTRLTVT.

This chain links TRBV6-6 with TRBJ2-3; D tentatively reads TRBD1 or TRBD2 (5 bases each). The CDR3 sequence is 15 residues long. V was clipped by 6 bases and J by 2 bases, with 15 bases between them. Looked up from germline, CDR1 is MNHNY and CDR2 is SVGAGI (reference sequence). For the CDR3, the DNA is TGTGCCAGCAGAGAGACGGGACGCCTCACAGATACGCAGTATTTT. This codes for CASRETGRLTDTQYF.

CDR3 DNA sequence: TGTGCCAGCAGGCGGAGGACCGGGGAGCTGTTTTTT. It specifies CASRRRTGELFF. The chain has TRBV28 and TRBJ2-2; a weak D match, TRBD2 (5 bases). Trimming shortened V by 6 bases and J by 5 bases, and 7 bases separated the two germline ends. The CDR3 is made up of 12 amino acids. Germline V CDR1 and CDR2: MDHEN, SYDVKM.

The gene calls are TRBV4-1 and TRBJ1-6, with 9 bases that match TRBD1. Unmatched junction bases numbered 2, after V lost 1 base and J lost 7 bases. There are 15 residues in the CDR3. Germline lookup yields CDR1 MGHRA and CDR2 YSYEKL. The CDR3 nucleotides read TGCGCCAGCAGCCAAGCTGGGACAGGGAATTCACCCCTCCACTTT. This encodes CASSQAGTGNSPLHF.

This rearrangement joins TRBV5-1 to TRBJ1-1, with 7 bases lining up with TRBD1. The V and J ends lost 7 bases and 1 base, in that order; junction bases with no gene match: 10. The CDR3 consists of 15 residues. Looked up from germline, CDR1 is SGHRS and CDR2 is YFSETQ. CDR3 bases: TGCGCCAGCGGCCGCAAACAGGGGACGAACACTGAAGCTTTCTTT. Its translation: CASGRKQGTNTEAFF.

This chain links TRBV6-5 with TRBJ1-6; D unresolved. The length of the CDR3 is 14 residues. Between the trimmed V and J ends, which lost 7 bases and 9 bases, there was a span of 16 bases. Germline V gene lookup returns CDR1 MNHEY and CDR2 SVGAGI. CDR3 in amino acids: CASTPRLGISPLHF. The DNA for the CDR3 is TGTGCCAGCACCCCCCGTTTGGGGATTTCACCCCTCCACTTT.

The chain has TRBV4-1 and TRBJ1-2; D not certain. The CDR3 sequence is 14 residues long. V dropped 6 bases and J dropped 6 bases, with 17 bases sitting between them. Germline CDR1 MGHRA, CDR2 YSYEKL. CDR3 sequence: CASSLRTGSDGYTF. CDR3 DNA: TGCGCCAGCAGTCTGAGGACTGGCTCGGATGGCTACACCTTC.

The chain joins TRBV7-9 to TRBJ2-7; a possible D gene is TRBD1 (7 bases). The germline CDR1 and CDR2 sequences are SEHNR and FQNEAQ (reference sequence). There are 17 residues in the CDR3. V gave up 3 bases and J gave up 4 bases, with 22 bases separating them. CDR3 amino acids: CASSLNGGGLKHYEQYF. CDR3 in DNA: TGTGCCAGCAGCTTGAACGGAGGGGGCCTAAAACATTACGAGCAGTACTTC.

The V and J genes are TRBV19 and TRBJ2-7; 7 positions match TRBD1. Trimming at V came to 2 bases and at J to 3 bases, leaving 7 bases not matched to a gene. Germline-derived CDR1 and CDR2 are LNHDA and SQIVND (reference sequence). CDR3 size: 15 residues. DNA for the CDR3: TGTGCCAGTAGTATACAAGGGGACAGCTACTACGAGCAGTACTTC. Translating gives CASSIQGDSYYEQYF.

The chain uses TRBV10-3 and TRBJ1-1; D is possibly TRBD1 (5 bases). Deletions cut 4 bases from V and 10 bases from J, with 13 bases between. The CDR3 has 12 residues. CDR1 ENHRY and CDR2 SYGVKD come from the germline V gene. Here the CDR3 reads CAISGDAQRAFF. Here the CDR3 DNA reads TGTGCCATCAGTGGGGACGCTCAGAGAGCTTTCTTT.

V gene TRBV5-4 combines with J gene TRBJ2-4; TRBD1 matches 8 bases. The CDR3 has 16 residues. CDR1 and CDR2 from the germline V gene are SGHNT and YYREEE (reference sequence). V trimming: 4 bases; J trimming: 0 bases; junction bases outside the gene matches: 6. The CDR3 nucleotides are TGTGCCAGCAGCCCTGGGACAGGCATAGCCAAAAACATTCAGTACTTC. Its protein is CASSPGTGIAKNIQYF.

The chain uses TRBV30 and TRBJ2-3, with D unclear. The germline V gene has CDR1 GTSNPN and CDR2 SVGIG (reference sequence). The CDR3 has 13 residues. Trimming cost V 2 bases and J 6 bases, with 12 bases left between them. The CDR3 bases are TGTGCCTGGAGTTGGGGATACGACGATACGCAGTATTTT. Protein: CAWSWGYDDTQYF.

The chain links TRBV6-1 to TRBJ2-5; D ambiguous. This CDR3 is 14 amino acids long. V was shortened by 7 bases and J by 7 bases, with 19 bases between the two germline ends. Germline values: CDR1 MNHNS, CDR2 SASEGT. CDR3 residues: CASTQLGSLRTQYF. CDR3 bases: TGTGCCAGCACCCAGTTGGGCAGCCTAAGGACCCAGTACTTC.

The chain carries TRBV6-6 and TRBJ2-2; 10 bases are a match to TRBD1. Trimming cost V 4 bases and J 4 bases; bases outside gene matches: 6. This CDR3 contains 16 residues. Germline values: CDR1 MNHNY, CDR2 SVGAGI (reference sequence). CDR3 sequence (DNA): TGTGCCAGCAGTTCCGGGACAGGGGTTGCCACCGGGGAGCTGTTTTTT. Translation: CASSSGTGVATGELFF.

As to this clone: The sample holds other DNA sequences that translate to the same CDR3. J is TRBJ1-2 and V is TRBV5-1; 8 positions agree with TRBD1. CDR1 is SGHRS, CDR2 YFSETQ, per germline. CDR3 size: 14 residues. The ends lost 0 bases at V and 2 bases at J; junction bases unmatched: 0. As DNA, the CDR3 is TGCGCCAGCAGCTTGGACAGGGGGAACTATGGCTACACCTTC. Translated: CASSLDRGNYGYTF.

The genes are TRBV10-3 and TRBJ1-2; D not resolved. There are 11 residues in the CDR3. The germline V and J ends were trimmed by 2 bases and 7 bases, with 5 bases remaining between them. In germline, CDR1 is ENHRY, CDR2 SYGVKD. CDR3 in DNA: TGTGCCATCAGTGAGCCGGTTGGCTACACCTTC. This codes for CAISEPVGYTF.

The CDR3, as DNA: TGTGCCAGCAGCTTAGAGGGGCTAACTAATGAAAAACTGTTTTTT. Translation gives CASSLEGLTNEKLFF. V usage is TRBV7-9 and J usage is TRBJ1-4, with D maybe TRBD1 (5 bases). The CDR3 runs to 15 residues. Trimming removed 1 base from V and 1 base from J, with 7 bases in between. From germline, CDR1 is SEHNR and CDR2 FQNEAQ (reference sequence).

The genes are TRBV11-2 and TRBJ1-1; maybe TRBD1 (5 bases). The ends were cut back, 3 bases at V and 8 bases at J, with 13 bases in the middle. Germline V gene data show CDR1 as SGHAT and CDR2 as FQNNGV. The CDR3 runs to 13 residues. CDR3 loop: CASSLGGRGEAFF. CDR3 DNA sequence: TGTGCCAGCAGCTTGGGGGGTAGAGGAGAAGCTTTCTTT.